The rows below give T cell receptor beta chains drawn from one sample of a study of OX40 agonist ivuxolimab in advanced cancers. Here immunoSEQ multiplex PCR was the method, and the copy in TCRdb shows in-frame clones only, minus some. Among 35,000 to 40,000 clones listed, 70% to 90% were seen once. Sample: CD4+ or CD8+ T cells sorted from blood, taken in a trial of the OX40 agonist ivuxolimab. These receptors were obtained from an adult with an advanced solid tumor such as melanoma, head and neck, liver or kidney cancer. The CDR3 runs from the conserved cysteine through the conserved F or W. The D gene is left open where the match is weak. Clone sizes are given selectively: once, few, many, or a class where the clone is expanded.

d_gene: .
j_gene: TRBJ1-4
abundance: .
v_gene: TRBV6-6
CDR3nt: TGTGCCAGCAGTTGGGCTATGGCAACTAATGAAAAACTGTTTTTT
CDR3aa: CASSWAMATNEKLFF

d_gene: TRBD2
j_gene: TRBJ2-3
abundance: .
v_gene: TRBV18
CDR3nt: TGTGCCAGCTCACCCGGGACTAGCGGGCGCACAGATACGCAGTATTTT
CDR3aa: CASSPGTSGRTDTQYF

d_gene: .
j_gene: TRBJ2-2
abundance: .
v_gene: TRBV30
CDR3nt: TGTGCCTGGACCATGCACACCGGGGAGCTGTTTTTT
CDR3aa: CAWTMHTGELFF

d_gene: TRBD1
j_gene: TRBJ2-5
abundance: .
v_gene: TRBV2
CDR3nt: TGTGCCAGCAGTGATGGGGACAGGATAGAGACCCAGTACTTC
CDR3aa: CASSDGDRIETQYF

d_gene: .
j_gene: TRBJ2-6
abundance: .
v_gene: TRBV7-9
CDR3nt: TGTGCCAGCAGCTCACCCGCTGGGGCCAACGTCCTGACTTTC
CDR3aa: CASSSPAGANVLTF

d_gene: TRBD2
j_gene: TRBJ2-1
abundance: .
v_gene: TRBV9
CDR3nt: TGTGCCAGCAGCGCGACTAGCGGGGGGGCCAACAATGAGCAGTTCTTC
CDR3aa: CASSATSGGANNEQFF

d_gene: TRBD1
j_gene: TRBJ1-1
abundance: few
v_gene: TRBV30
CDR3nt: TGTGCCTGGATAGGGGACAGATACATGAACACTGAAGCTTTCTTT
CDR3aa: CAWIGDRYMNTEAFF

d_gene: TRBD1
j_gene: TRBJ2-7
abundance: .
v_gene: TRBV27
CDR3nt: TGTGCCAGCAGTTTGGGACAGGGTTCCTACGAGCAGTACTTC
CDR3aa: CASSLGQGSYEQYF

d_gene: TRBD1
j_gene: TRBJ1-1
abundance: .
v_gene: TRBV7-6
CDR3nt: TGTGCCAGCAGCAACAGGGGGTTGAACACTGAAGCTTTCTTT
CDR3aa: CASSNRGLNTEAFF

d_gene: .
j_gene: TRBJ1-4
abundance: .
v_gene: TRBV5-8
CDR3nt: TGTGCCAGCAGTGGGGGGGAGACTCGGTTTTTT
CDR3aa: CASSGGETRFF

d_gene: TRBD2
j_gene: TRBJ2-1
abundance: .
v_gene: TRBV2
CDR3nt: TGTGCCAGCAGGGCTAGCGGGGGGGATCACCTCAATGAGCAGTTCTTC
CDR3aa: CASRASGGDHLNEQFF

d_gene: .
j_gene: TRBJ2-3
abundance: .
v_gene: TRBV9
CDR3nt: TGTGCCAGCAGCGTAGAGTGGGCAGGGAGTCGTACAGATACGCAGTATTTT
CDR3aa: CASSVEWAGSRTDTQYF

d_gene: TRBD1
j_gene: TRBJ2-1
abundance: once
v_gene: TRBV4-3
CDR3nt: TGCGCCAGCAGCCAAGACCCGGGACAGGGGGCCGATGAGCAGTTCTTC
CDR3aa: CASSQDPGQGADEQFF

d_gene: .
j_gene: TRBJ2-3
abundance: .
v_gene: TRBV29-1
CDR3nt: TGCAGCGTTCCGGGACTCACCTTCACAGATACGCAGTATTTT
CDR3aa: CSVPGLTFTDTQYF

d_gene: .
j_gene: TRBJ2-7
abundance: .
v_gene: TRBV5-6
CDR3nt: TGTGCCAGCAGCTTGGGCGGAACGTTTTACGAGCAGTACTTC
CDR3aa: CASSLGGTFYEQYF

d_gene: .
j_gene: TRBJ1-4
abundance: .
v_gene: TRBV29-1
CDR3nt: TGCAGCGTTGGAAGGCAGGACGATAATGAAAAACTGTTTTTT
CDR3aa: CSVGRQDDNEKLFF

d_gene: TRBD2
j_gene: TRBJ2-5
abundance: .
v_gene: TRBV13
CDR3nt: TGTGCCAGCAGCCGTAGCGGGGGGGCTCAAGAGACCCAGTACTTC
CDR3aa: CASSRSGGAQETQYF

d_gene: .
j_gene: TRBJ2-3
abundance: .
v_gene: TRBV7-9
CDR3nt: TGTGCCAGCAGCTTCCCGTCGGGAGATACGCAGTATTTT
CDR3aa: CASSFPSGDTQYF

d_gene: .
j_gene: TRBJ2-5
abundance: .
v_gene: TRBV7-9
CDR3nt: TGTGCCAGCAGCTTAGTAGTCGGCTTCGAGACCCAGTACTTC
CDR3aa: CASSLVVGFETQYF

d_gene: TRBD1
j_gene: TRBJ2-7
abundance: .
v_gene: TRBV6-1
CDR3nt: TGTGCCAGCAGTGAGGGACAGGGGGCATTGTCCTACGAGCAGTACTTC
CDR3aa: CASSEGQGALSYEQYF

d_gene: .
j_gene: TRBJ2-5
abundance: .
v_gene: TRBV4-3
CDR3nt: TGCGCCAGCAGCCAAGATCTATCTCAAGAGACCCAGTACTTC
CDR3aa: CASSQDLSQETQYF

d_gene: TRBD1
j_gene: TRBJ1-2
abundance: .
v_gene: TRBV2
CDR3nt: TGTGCCACCAAAGGACAGGCCGGCCCCTATGGCTACACCTTC
CDR3aa: CATKGQAGPYGYTF

d_gene: TRBD1
j_gene: TRBJ2-7
abundance: .
v_gene: TRBV9
CDR3nt: TGTGCCAGCAGCGCCTCCCCGGACAGGGTACCCTACGAGCAGTACTTC
CDR3aa: CASSASPDRVPYEQYF

d_gene: TRBD2
j_gene: TRBJ2-5
abundance: .
v_gene: TRBV30
CDR3nt: TGTGCCTGGAGTGTACTGGATAGCGGGGGGCGGGGGTGGGAGACCCAGTACTTC
CDR3aa: CAWSVLDSGGRGWETQYF

d_gene: TRBD1
j_gene: TRBJ1-2
abundance: .
v_gene: TRBV27
CDR3nt: TGTGCCAGCAGTTTACAGGGGGACTATGGCTACACCTTC
CDR3aa: CASSLQGDYGYTF

d_gene: TRBD1
j_gene: TRBJ1-1
abundance: .
v_gene: TRBV9
CDR3nt: TGTGCCAGCAGCGACCCTACTCCGGGACAGGGTGGCCTGGGCACTGAAGCTTTCTTT
CDR3aa: CASSDPTPGQGGLGTEAFF

d_gene: TRBD1
j_gene: TRBJ2-2
abundance: .
v_gene: TRBV7-6
CDR3nt: TGTGCCAGCAGCTTTACAGGGGCCGGGGAGCTGTTTTTT
CDR3aa: CASSFTGAGELFF

d_gene: .
j_gene: TRBJ2-3
abundance: .
v_gene: TRBV19
CDR3nt: TGTGCCAGTAGATCTCACCAGGGGTCCACAGATACGCAGTATTTT
CDR3aa: CASRSHQGSTDTQYF

d_gene: TRBD1
j_gene: TRBJ2-3
abundance: .
v_gene: TRBV5-1
CDR3nt: TGCGCCAGCGGATTCGGGACAGGGGAGGCAGATACGCAGTATTTT
CDR3aa: CASGFGTGEADTQYF

d_gene: .
j_gene: TRBJ2-2
abundance: .
v_gene: TRBV5-6
CDR3nt: TGTGCCAGCAGCGCAGAAGGGGGCACCGGGGAGCTGTTTTTT
CDR3aa: CASSAEGGTGELFF

d_gene: .
j_gene: TRBJ2-7
abundance: .
v_gene: TRBV6-5
CDR3nt: TGTGCCAGCAGTTACGGTAGCGGCTCCTACGAGCAGTACTTC
CDR3aa: CASSYGSGSYEQYF

d_gene: TRBD1
j_gene: TRBJ2-7
abundance: .
v_gene: TRBV7-2
CDR3nt: TGTGCCAGCAGCGGACAACAGGGGATCAGCTACGAGCAGTACTTC
CDR3aa: CASSGQQGISYEQYF

d_gene: .
j_gene: TRBJ2-7
abundance: .
v_gene: TRBV2
CDR3nt: TGTGCCAGCAGTGAGGGGCAGGGTGCCCTCCTGAACGAGCAGTACTTC
CDR3aa: CASSEGQGALLNEQYF

d_gene: .
j_gene: TRBJ2-3
abundance: few
v_gene: TRBV29-1
CDR3nt: TGCAGCGTAGAGAGGCAGCTGACAGATACGCAGTATTTT
CDR3aa: CSVERQLTDTQYF

d_gene: .
j_gene: TRBJ1-1
abundance: .
v_gene: TRBV27
CDR3nt: TGTGCCAGCAGTCCGATTGGCGGGGGTCTTAGGGACACTGAAGCTTTCTTT
CDR3aa: CASSPIGGGLRDTEAFF

d_gene: .
j_gene: TRBJ2-2
abundance: .
v_gene: TRBV9
CDR3nt: TGTGCCAGCAGCTCCATGGGGGGGAACACCGGGGAGCTGTTTTTT
CDR3aa: CASSSMGGNTGELFF

d_gene: TRBD1
j_gene: TRBJ1-4
abundance: .
v_gene: TRBV6-5
CDR3nt: TGTGCCAGCAGTTACTCCCCGACAGGGACTAATGAAAAACTGTTTTTT
CDR3aa: CASSYSPTGTNEKLFF

d_gene: .
j_gene: TRBJ2-5
abundance: few
v_gene: TRBV25-1
CDR3nt: TGTGCCAGCAGTGGGACCGTGTACCAAGAGACCCAGTACTTC
CDR3aa: CASSGTVYQETQYF

d_gene: TRBD1
j_gene: TRBJ1-2
abundance: .
v_gene: TRBV27
CDR3nt: TGTGCCAGTCAATCGGGACAGGGAGTCTACACCTTC
CDR3aa: CASQSGQGVYTF

d_gene: .
j_gene: TRBJ1-4
abundance: .
v_gene: TRBV11-2
CDR3nt: TGTGCCAGCAGCTTAGATGGCAGTTTATCCTTTAATGAAAAACTGTTTTTT
CDR3aa: CASSLDGSLSFNEKLFF

d_gene: .
j_gene: TRBJ1-1
abundance: .
v_gene: TRBV7-9
CDR3nt: TGTGCCAGCGTGGGGGCGAATGAAGCTTTCTTT
CDR3aa: CASVGANEAFF

d_gene: .
j_gene: TRBJ1-2
abundance: once
v_gene: TRBV5-1
CDR3nt: TGCGCCAGCAGCTTGGAGGACGGGGGGCTCTATGGCTACACCTTC
CDR3aa: CASSLEDGGLYGYTF